Sequencing of this T cell receptor beta chain was carried out in a study of CD8+ T cells in alopecia areata. V lost 4 bases to trimming and J lost 7 bases, with 11 bases between them. Per the germline V gene, CDR1 is SGHRS and CDR2 is YFSETQ. This CDR3 region has 12 residues. cDNA reverse transcribed from extracted RNA served as the sequencing template. Profiled with immunoSEQ multiplex PCR; TCRdb holds only in-frame clones, not every one. The sample yields hundreds of thousands of clones, 67% seen once. In alopecia areata patients, both lesional scalp punch biopsies and peripheral blood were collected.

The source of this sequence is a human donor with alopecia areata. Source: CD4+ T cells sorted from blood, taken at week 0. The chain is built from TRBV5-1 and TRBJ1-1, with D uncertain. The CDR3 protein is CASSTGRSEAFF. CDR3 coding DNA: TGCGCCAGCAGCACCGGACGGAGTGAAGCTTTCTTT. The variable domain in full, with the rest retrieved from reference TRBV5-1 and TRBJ1-1, is KAGVTQTPRYLIKTRGQQVTLSCSPISGHRSVSWYQQTPGQGLQFLFEYFSETQRNKGNFPGRFSGRQFSNSRSEMNVSTLELGDSALYLCASSTGRSEAFFGQGTRLTVV.